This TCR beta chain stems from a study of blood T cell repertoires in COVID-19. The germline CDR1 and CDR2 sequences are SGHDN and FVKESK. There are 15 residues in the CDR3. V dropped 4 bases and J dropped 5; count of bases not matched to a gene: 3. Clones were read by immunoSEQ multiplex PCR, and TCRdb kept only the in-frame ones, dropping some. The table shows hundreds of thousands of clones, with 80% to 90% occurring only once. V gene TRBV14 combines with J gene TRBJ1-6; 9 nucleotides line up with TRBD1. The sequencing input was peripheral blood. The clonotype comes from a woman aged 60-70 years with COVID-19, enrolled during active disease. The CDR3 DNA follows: TGTGCCAGCAGCCTCCGGGACAGGGATAATTCACCCCTCCACTTT. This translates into CASSLRDRDNSPLHF.